The rows below give T cell receptor beta chains drawn from one sample of a study of identical twins. Via MiXCR, TCRdb re-called the 5' RACE reads, giving one row per CDR3 protein. This table has fewer than 250,000 distinct CDR3 sequences, roughly 7% appearing once. These data also formed part of another study, on yellow fever vaccine responses in identical twins.

Input material: memory (CD45RO+) T cells sorted from blood. Receptor source: a woman under 30 in good health. CDR3s include the opening cysteine and the closing phenylalanine or tryptophan. The D gene is left open where the match is weak. For some rows the clone size is stated as once, few or many, or as a class when expanded; others skip it.

clone size	J gene	V gene	D gene	CDR3 DNA	CDR3 protein
many	TRBJ2-7	TRBV5-6	NA	TGTGCCAGCAGCTTGGCCCAACGGCACCTCTCCTACGAGCAGTACTTC	CASSLAQRHLSYEQYF
many	TRBJ1-1	TRBV5-1	TRBD1	TGCGCCAGCAGCTCGGGGACAGGGTCGAGTTTTGCTTTCTTT	CASSSGTGSSFAFF
many	TRBJ2-7	TRBV21-1	NA	TGTGCCAGCAGCCCCGCGAGACTAGATGCGTACGAGCAGTACTTC	CASSPARLDAYEQYF
NA	TRBJ2-2	TRBV11-1	TRBD2	TGTGCCAGCAGCTTAGGGTCGACTAGCGGTATTTTGGAGCTGTTTTTT	CASSLGSTSGILELFF
NA	TRBJ2-1	TRBV4-2	NA	TGTGCCAGCAGCCAAGGGGGGCGTAGCGGACCGTCGTTAGGGCAGTTCTTC	CASSQGGRSGPSLGQFF
NA	TRBJ1-1	TRBV7-8	TRBD1	TGTGCCAGCAGCTTAGTGGGACAGCAATTGAACACTGAAGCTTTCTTT	CASSLVGQQLNTEAFF
many	TRBJ2-1	TRBV9	NA	TGTGCCAGCAGCGTAGGGCCCGGAGGAGATGAGCAGTTCTTC	CASSVGPGGDEQFF
many	TRBJ1-6	TRBV6-2/TRBV6-3	NA	TGTGCCAGCAGCCCCCCGGGGGATAATTCACCCCTCCACTTT	CASSPPGDNSPLHF
many	TRBJ2-5	TRBV5-1	TRBD2	TGCGCCAGCAGCCTGGGACTAGTTTCCGCCGAGACCCAGTACTTC	CASSLGLVSAETQYF
few	TRBJ2-5	TRBV11-2	NA	TGTGCCAGCAGCTCCGATAGGCGGGAAGAGACCCAGTACTTC	CASSSDRREETQYF
NA	TRBJ2-2	TRBV3-1	NA	TGTGCCAGCAGCCAAGAACGGGGGGCCAAGGGCGGGGAGCTGTTTTTT	CASSQERGAKGGELFF
many	TRBJ2-5	TRBV6-1	NA	TGTGCCAGCAGTGCGGGACTTAAAGAGACCCAGTACTTC	CASSAGLKETQYF
many	TRBJ2-4	TRBV2	NA	TGTGCCAGCAGGGGTAATGGGGACATTCAGTACTTC	CASRGNGDIQYF
many	TRBJ2-3	TRBV7-9	NA	TGTGCCAGCAGCTTAGTTGGGAGCACAGATACGCAGTATTTT	CASSLVGSTDTQYF
many	TRBJ1-2	TRBV5-1	TRBD1	TGCGCCAGCAGGCATGACAGGGGACTGGACTATGGCTACACCTTC	CASRHDRGLDYGYTF
NA	TRBJ2-1	TRBV5-6	NA	TGTGCCAGCAGCGCTCCTCTCAATGAGCAGTTCTTC	CASSAPLNEQFF
NA	TRBJ1-2	TRBV29-1	NA	TGCAGCGGGACAGTCGAGGGGCGGAACTATGGCTACACCTTC	CSGTVEGRNYGYTF
many	TRBJ2-2	TRBV6-5	TRBD2	TGTGCCAGCAGTTACTTCCGGGAGGGATGGACCGGGGAGCTGTTTTTT	CASSYFREGWTGELFF
NA	TRBJ1-4	TRBV7-7	TRBD1	TGTGCCAGCAGCGCTACAGGGGGGAGTGAAAAACTGTTTTTT	CASSATGGSEKLFF
many	TRBJ2-5	TRBV12-3/TRBV12-4	TRBD1	TGTGCCAGCAGTCCCCGAGGACAGGGGGCTAAGGAGACCCAGTACTTC	CASSPRGQGAKETQYF
few	TRBJ2-3	TRBV5-1	TRBD1	TGCGCCAGCTCCCGACAGGGGGGAGATACGCAGTATTTT	CASSRQGGDTQYF
many	TRBJ2-5	TRBV5-4	NA	TGTGCCAGCAGCTTGGACTCGGTCGCCCAGACCCAGTACTTC	CASSLDSVAQTQYF
few	TRBJ1-2	TRBV20-1	NA	TGCAGTGCTAGTTCAGGAGGTGATGGCTACACCTTC	CSASSGGDGYTF
many	TRBJ2-2	TRBV6-5	NA	TGTGCCAGCAGTTACTCAAGGTCCGGGGAGCTGTTTTTT	CASSYSRSGELFF
NA	TRBJ2-2	TRBV5-5	NA	TGTGCCAGCAGGTATTCGGAGGGGGAGCTGTTTTTT	CASRYSEGELFF
few	TRBJ2-7	TRBV2	TRBD1	TGTGCCAGCAGCGGGACAGGGGGTTTCGAGCAGTACTTC	CASSGTGGFEQYF
many	TRBJ2-2	TRBV3-1	TRBD1	TGTGCCAGCAGCCAGTACGGGACAGGGGGCGGAAGGACCGGGGAGCTGTTTTTT	CASSQYGTGGGRTGELFF
many	TRBJ2-5	TRBV18	TRBD1	TGTGCCAGCTCACTCGGACAGGCGTACCAAGAGACCCAGTACTTC	CASSLGQAYQETQYF
few	TRBJ1-5	TRBV19	NA	TGTGCCAGTAGTCGCAGGGGCCTCAATCAGCCCCAGCATTTT	CASSRRGLNQPQHF
few	TRBJ1-1	TRBV9	NA	TGTGCCAGCAGCGTCCAGGGTTCGAACACTGAAGCTTTCTTT	CASSVQGSNTEAFF
many	TRBJ1-1	TRBV12-3/TRBV12-4	TRBD1	TGTGCCAGCCGCGCTTTGACAGGGGGTAACACTGAAGCTTTCTTT	CASRALTGGNTEAFF
many	TRBJ2-7	TRBV20-1	NA	TGCAGTGCTTGGACAGGGAGGGCGTCATACGAGCAGTACTTC	CSAWTGRASYEQYF
many	TRBJ2-1	TRBV7-8	TRBD2	TGTGCCAGCAGCTTATTGGGACTAGCGGGAGGCAAGAGCTCCTACAATGAGCAGTTCTTC	CASSLLGLAGGKSSYNEQFF
few	TRBJ1-2	TRBV24-1	NA	TGTGCCACCAGTGATTTGGACGGCATCTATGGCTACACCTTC	CATSDLDGIYGYTF
few	TRBJ1-4	TRBV27	NA	TGTGCCAGCAGTTTAACCGGGGCTCGGGAAAAACTGTTTTTT	CASSLTGAREKLFF
NA	TRBJ2-5	TRBV28	NA	TGTGCCAGCACCAAACAAGAGACCCAGTACTTC	CASTKQETQYF
many	TRBJ1-3	TRBV7-2	NA	TGTGCCAGCAGACAAACACAGGCCGGAAACACCATATATTTT	CASRQTQAGNTIYF
many	TRBJ2-1	TRBV3-1	TRBD2	TGTGCCAGCAGCCCACTAGCGGGAGGGCCGGGGTCCTACAATGAGCAGTTCTTC	CASSPLAGGPGSYNEQFF
few	TRBJ2-7	TRBV20-1	TRBD2	TGCAGTGCTAGAGCGCCGCGGGAGGGCCGGTACGAGCAGTACTTC	CSARAPREGRYEQYF
few	TRBJ2-3	TRBV3-1	NA	TGTGCCAGCAGTGAGCAGGGTTGGACAGATACGCAGTATTTT	CASSEQGWTDTQYF
many	TRBJ1-4	TRBV2	TRBD1	TGTGCCAGCAGCGCAGCCGGGACAGGGTTTGAAAAACTGTTTTTT	CASSAAGTGFEKLFF